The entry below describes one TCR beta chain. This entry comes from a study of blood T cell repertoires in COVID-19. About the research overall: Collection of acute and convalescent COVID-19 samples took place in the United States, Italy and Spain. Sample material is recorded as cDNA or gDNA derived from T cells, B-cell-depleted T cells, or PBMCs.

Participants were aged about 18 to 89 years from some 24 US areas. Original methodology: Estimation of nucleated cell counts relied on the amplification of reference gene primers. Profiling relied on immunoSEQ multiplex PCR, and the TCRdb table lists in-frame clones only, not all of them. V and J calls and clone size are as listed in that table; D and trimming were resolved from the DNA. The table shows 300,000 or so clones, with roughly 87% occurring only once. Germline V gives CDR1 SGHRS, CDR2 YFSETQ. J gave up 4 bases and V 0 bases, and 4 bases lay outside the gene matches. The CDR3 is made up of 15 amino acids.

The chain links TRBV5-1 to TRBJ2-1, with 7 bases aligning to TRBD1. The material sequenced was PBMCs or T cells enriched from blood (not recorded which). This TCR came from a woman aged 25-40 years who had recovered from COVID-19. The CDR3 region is CASSLEGQIYNEQFF. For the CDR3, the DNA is TGCGCCAGCAGCTTGGAGGGACAGATATACAATGAGCAGTTCTTC.